The next 22 T cell receptor beta chains were all read from a single sample in a study of OX40 agonist ivuxolimab in advanced cancers. Libraries were prepared by immunoSEQ multiplex PCR; TCRdb keeps only in-frame clonotypes and omits some of them. Among around 76,000 clones listed, roughly 89% were seen once. Sequenced here: CD4+ or CD8+ T cells sorted from blood, sampled in a trial of the OX40 agonist ivuxolimab. These receptors came from an adult with an advanced solid tumor such as melanoma, head and neck, liver or kidney cancer.

The genes are TRBV29-1 and TRBJ1-2, with 7 bases that match TRBD1. The CDR3 extends over 14 amino acids. J lost 4 bases, V lost 5 bases, and 10 bases had no gene match. Germline V lookup: CDR1 SQVTM, CDR2 ANQGSEA. The CDR3 region is CSVPIPDRFYGYTF. CDR3 coding DNA: TGCAGCGTTCCCATCCCGGACAGGTTCTATGGCTACACCTTC.

The rearrangement joins TRBV15 to TRBJ1-4; D is unclear. Germline loops: CDR1 LNHNV, CDR2 YYDKDF (reference sequence). CDR3 length: 16 amino acids. V lost 0 bases to trimming and J lost 5 bases, with 13 bases between them. The CDR3 coding sequence is TGTGCCACCAGCAGAGATCTGACGGGTATGAATGAAAAACTGTTTTTT. Amino acid sequence: CATSRDLTGMNEKLFF.

In DNA form, the CDR3 reads TGTGCCAGCAGTTTGCACAGCACCTACGAGCAGTACTTC. It is translated as CASSLHSTYEQYF. The genes are TRBV27 and TRBJ2-5; no definite D call. TRBJ2-7 matches the DNA end more closely, so the J call is doubtful. This CDR3 region has 13 residues. Germline V CDR1 and CDR2: MNHEY, SMNVEV (reference sequence).

V is TRBV6-6 and J is TRBJ1-2, with a tentative D call TRBD1 (6 bases). Germline CDR1 is MNHNY and CDR2 is SVGAGI (reference sequence). CDR3 length: 13 residues. Trimming left V 0 bases short and J 6 bases short, with 8 bases between. CDR3 amino acids: CASSYSRGNGYTF. The DNA of the CDR3 is TGTGCCAGCAGTTACTCGAGGGGGAATGGCTACACCTTC.

This sequence joins TRBV5-1 and TRBJ2-1; no reliable D call. The CDR3 spans 11 residues. Looked up from germline, CDR1 is SGHRS and CDR2 is YFSETQ. Trimming shortened V by 0 bases and J by 9 bases, and 4 bases separated the two germline ends. The DNA for the CDR3 is TGCGCCAGCAGCTTGGCAACTGAGCAGTTCTTC. Protein: CASSLATEQFF. Filled out from reference TRBV5-1 and TRBJ2-1, the complete variable domain reads KAGVTQTPRYLIKTRGQQVTLSCSPISGHRSVSWYQQTPGQGLQFLFEYFSETQRNKGNFPGRFSGRQFSNSRSEMNVSTLELGDSALYLCASSLATEQFFGPGTRLTVL.

The chain has TRBV9 and TRBJ2-1; TRBD1 agrees at 10 bases. The J segment lost 7 bases and the V segment lost 3 bases, leaving 7 bases of the junction unmatched. CDR1 is SGDLS and CDR2 is YYNGEE in the germline V gene. The CDR3 is 15 residues long. The DNA for the CDR3 is TGTGCCAGCAGCGGACAGGGGGCGCCCATTAATGAGCAGTTCTTC. Translating it yields CASSGQGAPINEQFF. The variable domain in full, with the rest retrieved from reference TRBV9 and TRBJ2-1, is DSGVTQTPKHLITATGQRVTLRCSPRSGDLSVYWYQQSLDQGLQFLIQYYNGEERAKGNILERFSAQQFPDLHSELNLSSLELGDSALYFCASSGQGAPINEQFFGPGTRLTVL.

The chain links TRBV5-4 to TRBJ2-7; tentatively, D is TRBD2 (5 bases). CDR3 length: 12 amino acids. Trimming pared 5 bases from V and 6 bases from J, leaving 12 bases between. Germline V CDR1 and CDR2: SGHNT, YYREEE (reference sequence). CDR3 bases: TGTGCCAGCAGATTAGGACTGGGCGAGCAGTACTTC. It translates to CASRLGLGEQYF.

J is TRBJ2-3 and V is TRBV5-1; 7 nucleotides match TRBD2. The CDR3 is 16 amino acids. Germline loops: CDR1 SGHRS, CDR2 YFSETQ. The junction had 10 bases not matched to a gene; V was cut back by 4 bases and J by 2 bases. The CDR3 region is CASSRGLQRDTDTQYF. DNA for the CDR3: TGCGCCAGCAGCCGGGGCCTGCAGCGGGACACAGATACGCAGTATTTT.

The chain carries TRBV6-5 and TRBJ2-7; 10 bases are shared with TRBD2. This CDR3 spans 16 amino acids. The J segment lost 1 base and the V segment lost 0 bases, leaving 3 bases of the junction unmatched. Germline V lookup: CDR1 MNHEY, CDR2 SVGAGI. For the CDR3, the DNA is TGTGCCAGCAGTTACTCGCTAGCGGGGGATTCCTACGAGCAGTACTTC. This translates into CASSYSLAGDSYEQYF.

This chain connects TRBV27 to TRBJ2-2, with TRBD2 identical over 10 bases. V was clipped by 7 bases and J by 8 bases; unmatched bases: 13. The CDR3 has 16 amino acids. Per the germline V gene, CDR1 is MNHEY and CDR2 is SMNVEV (reference sequence). In DNA, the CDR3 is TGTGCCAGCATAAACCTAGCGGGAGTATCGGCAGGGGAGCTGTTTTTT. Translation: CASINLAGVSAGELFF.

V usage is TRBV4-1 and J usage is TRBJ1-2; D unclear. This CDR3 is 12 amino acids long. The V gene's germline CDR1 is MGHRA and CDR2 YSYEKL. The ends were cut back, 3 bases at V and 3 bases at J, with 5 bases in the middle. CDR3 loop: CASSQPDYGYTF. DNA of the CDR3: TGCGCCAGCAGCCAGCCCGACTATGGCTACACCTTC.

This clone was found once. The gene calls are TRBV19 and TRBJ1-1; TRBD1 is a possible D gene (6 bases). This CDR3 comprises 13 residues. The V end was cut by 8 bases, the J end by 4 bases, with 14 bases between. Germline CDR1 reads LNHDA; CDR2 reads SQIVND (reference sequence). CDR3 bases: TGTGCCAGTGCCGGACAGAGGATCACTGAAGCTTTCTTT. It specifies CASAGQRITEAFF.

The chain couples TRBV6-5 to TRBJ1-1; D is perhaps TRBD1 (5 bases). This CDR3 region has 13 residues. Germline lookup yields CDR1 MNHEY and CDR2 SVGAGI. V shed 2 bases and J shed 1 base, with 5 bases lying between them. CDR3 nucleotides: TGTGCCAGCAGTTACGGACAGAACACTGAAGCTTTCTTT. Its translation is CASSYGQNTEAFF.

The chain couples TRBV6-5 to TRBJ2-1, with 11 bases that match TRBD2. Germline loops: CDR1 MNHEY, CDR2 SVGAGI. V trimming: 6 bases; J trimming: 8 bases; junction bases outside the gene matches: 9. The CDR3 totals 15 residues. As DNA, the CDR3 is TGTGCCAGCAGCCAGGGGACTAGCGGAAGGTATGAGCAGTTCTTC. This gives the protein CASSQGTSGRYEQFF.

Of note for this clone: Other nucleotide sequences from this sample produce the same CDR3. The rearrangement uses TRBV19 and TRBJ1-1; D perhaps matches TRBD1 (6 bases). The CDR3 contains 12 residues. Trimming pared 3 bases from V and 7 bases from J, leaving 9 bases between. The germline V gene encodes CDR1 LNHDA and CDR2 SQIVND (reference sequence). The CDR3: CASSIGGSEAFF. The CDR3 coding sequence is TGTGCCAGTAGTATCGGGGGCAGTGAAGCTTTCTTT.

The V gene is TRBV28, the J gene TRBJ2-4; 12 bases are a match to TRBD2. Germline values: CDR1 MDHEN, CDR2 SYDVKM. The CDR3 has 14 amino acids. J was trimmed by 16 bases and V by 2 bases; bases with no gene match: 9. CDR3 DNA: TGTGCCAGCAGTTTACAGCTAGCGGGAGGGCCAGTATACTTC. Amino acids: CASSLQLAGGPVYF. Variable domain in full (rest from reference TRBV28 and TRBJ2-4): DVKVTQSSRYLVKRTGEKVFLECVQDMDHENMFWYRQDPGLGLRLIYFSYDVKMKEKGDIPEGYSVSREKKERFSLILESASTNQTSMYLCASSLQLAGGPVYFGAGTRLSVL.

CDR3 sequence reads: CSAHNTEAFF. CDR3 coding DNA: TGCAGTGCCCATAACACTGAAGCTTTCTTT. The V call is TRBV20-1, the J call TRBJ1-1; D is uncertain. The CDR3 contains 10 residues. With 6 bases removed from V and 2 bases from J, the gap between germline ends came to 4 bases. Germline V gene lookup returns CDR1 DFQATT and CDR2 SNEGSKA (reference sequence).

The chain combines TRBV19 with TRBJ1-6; D is uncertain. V gave up 3 bases and J gave up 0 bases, with 9 bases separating them. Germline V gene data show CDR1 as LNHDA and CDR2 as SQIVND (reference sequence). This CDR3 comprises 16 residues. The chain's CDR3 is CASSIVRSSYNSPLHF. In nucleotides, the CDR3 is TGTGCCAGTAGTATCGTGAGGAGCTCCTATAATTCACCCCTCCACTTT. Using reference TRBV19 and TRBJ1-6 for the parts outside the CDR3, the full variable domain is DGGITQSPKYLFRKEGQNVTLSCEQNLNHDAMYWYRQDPGQGLRLIYYSQIVNDFQKGDIAEGYSVSREKKESFPLTVTSAQKNPTAFYLCASSIVRSSYNSPLHFGNGTRLTVT.

The genes are TRBV11-3 and TRBJ2-6; D is undetermined. Germline CDR1 reads SGHNT; CDR2 reads YENEEA. This CDR3 contains 18 residues. The V end lost 4 bases, the J end lost 0 bases, and 16 bases lay between the germline ends. The CDR3 DNA is TGTGCCAGCAGCTCCCCGTTTGACGCAAACTCTGGGGCCAACGTCCTGACTTTC. Amino acid sequence: CASSSPFDANSGANVLTF. The whole variable domain, remainder taken from reference TRBV11-3 and TRBJ2-6, is EAGVVQSPRYKIIEKKQPVAFWCNPISGHNTLYWYLQNLGQGPELLIRYENEEAVDDSQLPKDRFSAERLKGVDSTLKIQPAELGDSAVYLCASSSPFDANSGANVLTFGAGSRLTVL.

The genes are TRBV28 and TRBJ2-7; possible D gene TRBD2, 5 bases. Trimming pared 4 bases from V and 5 bases from J, leaving 21 bases between. Germline V gives CDR1 MDHEN, CDR2 SYDVKM. This CDR3 comprises 16 residues. The CDR3 loop is CASSSPRNPKGDEQYF. The CDR3 DNA is TGTGCCAGCAGTTCCCCCCGGAACCCCAAGGGAGACGAGCAGTACTTC.

The rearrangement links TRBV2 to TRBJ2-1; 8 bases match TRBD1. This CDR3 contains 13 residues. Trimming removed 10 bases from V and 5 bases from J; junction bases left unmatched: 7. Germline values: CDR1 SNHLY, CDR2 FYNNEI. The CDR3 DNA follows: TGTGCCATCCTTTGGGACAGGCACAATGAGCAGTTCTTC. It specifies CAILWDRHNEQFF. Supplemented by reference TRBV2 and TRBJ2-1, the full variable domain reads EPEVTQTPSHQVTQMGQEVILRCVPISNHLYFYWYRQILGQKVEFLVSFYNNEISEKSEIFDDQFSVERPDGSNFTLKIRSTKLEDSAMYFCAILWDRHNEQFFGPGTRLTVL.

The rearrangement uses TRBV6-6 and TRBJ1-1; no reliable D call. Germline V gene lookup returns CDR1 MNHNY and CDR2 SVGAGI (reference sequence). The CDR3 loop spans 11 amino acids. Trimming took 10 bases from V and 4 from J, leaving 10 bases between them. The CDR3 nucleotides read TGTGCCACCCGGGTGGGCACTGAAGCTTTCTTT. Its translation is CATRVGTEAFF.